This T cell receptor (beta chain) was obtained from a study of T cells after yellow fever vaccination. MiXCR, run by TCRdb on the 5' RACE reads, gives a single entry per CDR3 protein. Among 300,000 to 400,000 distinct CDR3 sequences, around 13% were seen once, and the ten largest hold 3.2%. This CDR3 comprises 16 residues. J gave up 1 base and V 2 bases, and 3 bases lay outside the gene matches. Germline lookup yields CDR1 SEHNR and CDR2 FQNEAQ (reference sequence). This chain links TRBV7-9 with TRBJ2-2; 8 bases match TRBD2. The source material was CD4+ T cells sorted from PBMCs, sampled 15 days after the yellow fever booster vaccination. The TCR sequence derives from a man younger than 35 who received the YFV17D yellow fever vaccine. The CDR3: CASSLFLAGNTGELFF. The CDR3, as DNA: TGTGCCAGCAGCTTATTCCTAGCGGGGAACACCGGGGAGCTGTTTTTT. Using reference TRBV7-9 and TRBJ2-2 for the parts outside the CDR3, the full variable domain is DTGVSQNPRHKITKRGQNVTFRCDPISEHNRLYWYRQTLGQGPEFLTYFQNEAQLEKSRLLSDRFSAERPKGSFSTLEIQRTEQGDSAMYLCASSLFLAGNTGELFFGEGSRLTVL.